Sequencing of this T cell receptor beta chain was carried out in a study of shared clonotypes between healthy human individuals. Germline CDR1 SGHVS, CDR2 FQNEAQ. V lost 4 bases and J lost 8; bases outside the gene matches: 10. The CDR3 runs 16 residues. CD45RO-negative cells were positively selected for CCR7, leaving out terminally differentiated effector memory CD45RA+ cells. Broader study findings: All-four-donor shared clonotypes had higher generation probabilities than non-shared clonotypes did. Compared with memory subsets, naive subsets generally had larger estimated richness. Shared across a few donors were roughly 5% of the naive CD4 clonotypes.

With respect to this clone: Its target is not known.

The authors split each subset's genomic DNA evenly across several immunoSEQ plates. Clones were read by immunoSEQ multiplex PCR, and TCRdb kept only the in-frame ones, dropping some. Of about 2,100,000 clones listed, about 93% are singletons. The rearrangement joins TRBV7-8 to TRBJ2-1; TRBD2 matches at 11 bases. This TCR was sampled from a man in his late teens or twenties in good health. Some clones in this sample may be carry-over from other donors' samples. Sequencing used naive CD8+ T cells from PBMCs. The CDR3 loop reads CASSSRTSGLFDEQFF. Here the CDR3 DNA reads TGTGCCAGCAGCTCCCGGACTAGCGGGCTTTTCGATGAGCAGTTCTTC.